Listed here are 13 T cell receptor beta chains from one sample, sequenced in a study of blood T cell repertoires in COVID-19. Profiling relied on immunoSEQ multiplex PCR, and the TCRdb table lists in-frame clones only, not all of them. This table holds about 72,000 clones, more than 80% found once. What was sequenced was peripheral blood. The receptors here all came from a young man with acute or convalescent COVID-19.

V usage is TRBV30 and J usage is TRBJ2-1; a possible D gene is TRBD1 (6 bases). Germline loops: CDR1 GTSNPN, CDR2 SVGIG (reference sequence). This CDR3 is built from 16 residues. V was pared by 0 bases and J by 3 bases, with 15 bases between. CDR3 nucleotides: TGTGCCTGGAGTGTACATAGGACAGATTACTACAATGAGCAGTTCTTC. Translating it yields CAWSVHRTDYYNEQFF.

The J gene is TRBJ2-5, the V gene TRBV4-1; 8 bases are a match to TRBD1. Looked up from germline, CDR1 is MGHRA and CDR2 is YSYEKL. J gave up 5 bases and V 4 bases, and 9 bases lay outside the gene matches. The CDR3 loop spans 15 amino acids. The CDR3 DNA follows: TGCGCCAGCAGCCCGATGGACAGGGCCGAGGAGACCCAGTACTTC. Protein: CASSPMDRAEETQYF.

The chain uses TRBV28 and TRBJ2-3; D gene unclear. The CDR3 covers 14 residues. The V gene's germline CDR1 is MDHEN and CDR2 SYDVKM. Trimming shortened V by 7 bases and J by 5 bases, and 16 bases separated the two germline ends. The chain's CDR3 is CASTTLPGRDTQYF. The CDR3 DNA reads TGTGCCAGCACAACGCTCCCGGGTCGAGATACGCAGTATTTT. Supplemented by reference TRBV28 and TRBJ2-3, the full variable domain reads DVKVTQSSRYLVKRTGEKVFLECVQDMDHENMFWYRQDPGLGLRLIYFSYDVKMKEKGDIPEGYSVSREKKERFSLILESASTNQTSMYLCASTTLPGRDTQYFGPGTRLTVL.

The rearrangement uses TRBV9 and TRBJ1-2, with a weak D call TRBD1 (5 bases). Germline CDR1 reads SGDLS; CDR2 reads YYNGEE. Deletions cut 6 bases from V and 3 bases from J, with 15 bases between. The CDR3 spans 14 residues. CDR3 protein: CASTPFGGDYGYTF. In nucleotides, the CDR3 is TGTGCCAGCACACCGTTTGGGGGGGACTATGGCTACACCTTC.

This clone has only one observation. The chain joins TRBV12-2 to TRBJ2-7; the table names TRBD2, a call not compared with the DNA. TRBV12-2 is a pseudogene. CDR3 size: 16 residues. The CDR3 here is CASRLVAGGERERQYF. DNA of the CDR3: TGTGCAAGTCGCTTGGTAGCGGGAGGGGAGCGAGAAAGGCAGTACTTC.

The chain carries TRBV5-8 and TRBJ1-2; D might be TRBD1 (5 bases). With 7 bases removed from V and 6 bases from J, the gap between germline ends came to 28 bases. Germline values: CDR1 SGHTS, CDR2 YDEGEE. The CDR3 loop spans 17 amino acids. The CDR3 protein is CASLLVPRGGKGHGYTF. DNA of the CDR3: TGTGCCAGCTTATTAGTACCCCGGGGCGGGAAGGGCCATGGCTACACCTTC.

Only one count was recorded for this clone. The rearrangement links TRBV28 to TRBJ1-4; 10 bases map to TRBD1. Germline assignment: CDR1 MDHEN and CDR2 SYDVKM. This CDR3 contains 14 residues. J gave up 8 bases and V 6 bases, and 6 bases lay outside the gene matches. CDR3 residues: CASSSDRGKEKLFF. DNA of the CDR3: TGTGCCAGCAGCTCGGACAGGGGGAAAGAAAAACTGTTTTTT.

The J gene is TRBJ1-2, the V gene TRBV5-1, with D unresolved. CDR1 is SGHRS and CDR2 is YFSETQ in the germline V gene. The CDR3 extends over 13 amino acids. The germline V and J ends were trimmed by 4 bases and 4 bases, with 11 bases remaining between them. The CDR3 is CASSPEAAYGYTF. CDR3 DNA sequence: TGCGCCAGCAGCCCGGAGGCAGCCTATGGCTACACCTTC.

This clone has just one count. The genes are TRBV12-3 or TRBV12-4 and TRBJ2-1; D is ambiguous. The CDR3 is 10 amino acids. V lost 8 bases and J 7 bases, leaving 6 bases between the germline ends. The CDR3 DNA follows: TGTGCCAGCCGCGGTAATGAGCAGTTCTTC. This sequence encodes CASRGNEQFF.

The chain uses TRBV4-2 and TRBJ1-6; no clear D. Germline V gene sequence: CDR1 LGHNA, CDR2 YNFKEQ. The CDR3 length is 17 residues. Between the trimmed V and J ends, which lost 0 bases and 7 bases, there was a span of 16 bases. The DNA for the CDR3 is TGTGCCAGCAGCCAAGACGTGCGAGCGACCGTAAATTCACCCCTCCACTTT. It encodes CASSQDVRATVNSPLHF.

This chain uses TRBV10-3 with TRBJ2-3; 9 bases map to TRBD2. The V and J ends lost 4 bases and 2 bases, in that order; junction bases with no gene match: 7. This CDR3 has 16 amino acids. CDR1 is ENHRY and CDR2 is SYGVKD in the germline V gene. The CDR3 coding sequence is TGTGCCATCAGTGGGTCAAGCGGGAGGTACACAGATACGCAGTATTTT. Amino acid sequence: CAISGSSGRYTDTQYF.

This chain connects TRBV5-6 to TRBJ1-6; tentatively, D is TRBD1 (5 bases). The CDR3 runs to 18 residues. The V gene's germline CDR1 is SGHDT and CDR2 YYEEEE. V shed 1 base and J shed 0 bases, with 14 bases lying between them. In DNA, the CDR3 is TGTGCCAGCAGCTTGCCACAGGCGAAGGGCTCCTATAATTCACCCCTCCACTTT. It codes for CASSLPQAKGSYNSPLHF.

The gene calls are TRBV7-9 and TRBJ1-3, with D unclear. V was trimmed by 8 bases and J by 4 bases, leaving 12 bases between them. This CDR3 has 13 amino acids. The germline V gene has CDR1 SEHNR and CDR2 FQNEAQ (reference sequence). The CDR3 spells CASYRDIGNTIYF. CDR3 nucleotides: TGTGCCAGCTACAGAGACATAGGAAACACCATATATTTT.